This is a list of T cell receptor beta chains from one sample in a study of T cell changes during pregnancy in multiple sclerosis. The repertoire was sequenced with immunoSEQ multiplex PCR; TCRdb's copy has only in-frame clones and lacks some. The repertoire holds roughly 69,000 clones, about 89% seen once, with over 1.3% in the top ten. The starting material was peripheral blood, obtained in the second trimester of pregnancy. The receptors come from a female donor with multiple sclerosis, enrolled in a pregnancy study. Each CDR3 is given with its conserved first and last residue. A D gene is named only where the DNA matches it firmly. The listing skips clone size in some rows; elsewhere it reads once, few, many or a size class.

d_gene	v_gene	abundance	CDR3aa
NA	TRBV19	NA	CASSPVGRTYTGELFF
TRBD2	TRBV11-2	once	CASSFLAGYEQYF
NA	TRBV4-1	NA	CASSPRDTYTGELFF
NA	TRBV2	NA	CASRRQPENEKLFF
TRBD1	TRBV9	NA	CASRGDRNTEAFF
NA	TRBV19	NA	CASREGREQFF
NA	TRBV9	NA	CASSANARARSYGYTF
NA	TRBV7-7	once	CASSLSHKRTSSYEQYF
TRBD1	TRBV7-7	once	CASSAGQDQETQYF
NA	TRBV5-1	NA	CASSPEILAKNIQYF
NA	TRBV4-2	NA	CASSPRSENEKLFF
NA	TRBV5-6	NA	CASRPDLLRESSGYTF
NA	TRBV5-1	NA	CASSLQDTPGGELFF
NA	TRBV7-2	NA	CASSPPPRAGEQFF